This TCR beta chain came from a study of cytomegalovirus exposure and HLA in healthy donors. In this sample, this clone turned up a few times. Its antigen is unidentified. Trimming shortened V by 0 bases and J by 6 bases, and 8 bases separated the two germline ends. Germline CDR1 and CDR2: PRHDT and FYEKMQ (reference sequence). The CDR3 runs 13 residues. Whole-study findings and limits: Differences between HLA loci emerged in a later analysis of TCR association rates, with DRB1 most and HLA-C fewest.

This PCR relied on a set of 60 Vbeta primers and 13 Jbeta primers. The method was immunoSEQ multiplex PCR; TCRdb's version includes in-frame clones alone and lacks a portion of them. The top ten clones hold approximately 3.1% of a sample with about 130,000 clones, roughly 84% of them seen once. V gene TRBV13 combines with J gene TRBJ1-2; D is perhaps TRBD1 (5 bases). This TCR was recovered from a woman aged 18-29 years in good health and CMV-seropositive. Sequencing was done on a sample of PBMCs. The CDR3 protein is CASSLGQVNGYTF. Written as DNA, the CDR3 is TGTGCCAGCAGCTTAGGACAGGTCAATGGCTACACCTTC.